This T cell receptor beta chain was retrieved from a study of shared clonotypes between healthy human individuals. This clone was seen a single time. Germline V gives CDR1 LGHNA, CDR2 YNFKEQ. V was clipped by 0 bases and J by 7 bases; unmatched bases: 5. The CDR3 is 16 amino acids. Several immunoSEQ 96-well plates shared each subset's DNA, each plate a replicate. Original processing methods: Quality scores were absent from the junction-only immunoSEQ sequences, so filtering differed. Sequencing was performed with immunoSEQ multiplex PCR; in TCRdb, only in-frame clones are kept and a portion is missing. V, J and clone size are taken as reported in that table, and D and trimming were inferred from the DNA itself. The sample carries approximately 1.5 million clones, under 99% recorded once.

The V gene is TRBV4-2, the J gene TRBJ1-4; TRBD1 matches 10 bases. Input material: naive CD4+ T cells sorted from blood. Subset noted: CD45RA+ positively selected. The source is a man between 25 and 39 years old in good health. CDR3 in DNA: TGTGCCAGCAGCCAAGATAGTGGACAGGGGGTTGAAAAACTGTTTTTT. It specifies CASSQDSGQGVEKLFF.